The clone carrying this T cell receptor (beta chain) turned up a few times. Its antigen is not identified. These data are taken from a study of T cells in Graves' hyperthyroidism and ophthalmopathy. Patients were aged 18 to 65, had disease duration under 2 months, and had newly diagnosed hyperthyroidism. Patients having uncontrolled infection, another autoimmune disease, pregnancy or lactation were not included. TCR beta CDR3 sequences were amplified from RNA transcripts. The HTBI primer set was used in a first-round RT-PCR of the TCR CDR3. TCRdb re-called the multiplex PCR reads with MiXCR, one entry per CDR3 protein. This repertoire shows about 560,000 distinct CDR3 sequences, 15% to 20% found once; its top ten account for 18%. Germline V lookup: CDR1 ENHRY, CDR2 SYGVKD. This CDR3 contains 13 residues. Trimming removed 10 bases from V and 8 bases from J; junction bases left unmatched: 9. Points from the study as a whole: Blood held most thyroid clonotypes expanded above 0.001 frequency.

Sequenced material: blood. The TCR comes from a woman aged 18-29 years with Graves' hyperthyroidism. V gene TRBV10-3 combines with J gene TRBJ2-1; 9 bases line up with TRBD1. The CDR3 DNA follows: TGTGCCAGCGGGACAGGGCTGGTGTATGAGCAGTTCTTC. As protein: CASGTGLVYEQFF.